This is a list of T cell receptor beta chains from one sample in a study of blood T cell repertoires in COVID-19. Here immunoSEQ multiplex PCR was the method, and the copy in TCRdb shows in-frame clones only, minus some. The sample lists roughly 99,000 clones, 85% to 90% occurring once. What was sequenced was peripheral blood. These receptors were taken from a man in his fifties with COVID-19, enrolled during active disease. Both conserved end residues are part of each CDR3.

CDR3aa | j_gene | v_gene
CASSPQRGGTYEQYF | TRBJ2-7 | TRBV18
CASSTDRGDSPLHF | TRBJ1-6 | TRBV5-4
CASSGSMMATNEKLFF | TRBJ1-4 | TRBV28
CASSGTGKFDGYTF | TRBJ1-2 | TRBV19
CATSGQYTEAFF | TRBJ1-1 | TRBV6-5
CASSSEGVGDLGAAFF | TRBJ1-1 | TRBV5-6
CASSVADSSTDTQYF | TRBJ2-3 | TRBV9
CAIMSQGAWEQFF | TRBJ2-1 | TRBV10-3
CASTRRDRGRRVDGYTF | TRBJ1-2 | TRBV23-1
CASSGSGSGSYNEQFF | TRBJ2-1 | TRBV9
CAWSVIRINYGYTF | TRBJ1-2 | TRBV30
CASSQGRQVMVESEAFF | TRBJ1-1 | TRBV4-3
CASSPWSRGVTGELFF | TRBJ2-2 | TRBV7-3
CASSPAPGMNEQFF | TRBJ2-1 | TRBV7-2
CASSRAEGSYEQYF | TRBJ2-7 | TRBV5-1
CASSQYVTGFSYEQYF | TRBJ2-7 | TRBV23-1
CASSHSTDTQYF | TRBJ2-3 | TRBV27
CASSQSGHYSGANVLTF | TRBJ2-6 | TRBV23-1
CASSLELLRSNTEAFF | TRBJ1-1 | TRBV7-2
CASSDRGPPYEQYF | TRBJ2-7 | TRBV27
CASGDTYGYTF | TRBJ1-2 | TRBV28
CASSSRGVNTEAFF | TRBJ1-1 | TRBV7-2
CASSNLAGHEQYF | TRBJ2-7 | TRBV10-2
CASSPRMLGETQYF | TRBJ2-5 | TRBV18
CASSPLVGEAFF | TRBJ1-1 | TRBV27
CASAQGQDSPLHF | TRBJ1-6 | TRBV9
CSVQTGVNQPQHF | TRBJ1-5 | TRBV29-1
CSVEARGGDNEQFF | TRBJ2-1 | TRBV29-1
CASSYSTRGYYNEQFF | TRBJ2-1 | TRBV6-5
CASSQGRPRGTEAFF | TRBJ1-1 | TRBV3-1/TRBV3-2
CASSHQGLNTEAFF | TRBJ1-1 | TRBV3-1/TRBV3-2
CASSLGQLYEQYF | TRBJ2-7 | TRBV5-8
CSVDRGNEQFF | TRBJ2-1 | TRBV29-1
CASSQGGTGIYEQYF | TRBJ2-7 | TRBV3-1/TRBV3-2
CASSFYRSGANTGELFF | TRBJ2-2 | TRBV11-2
CATSRDRVVGNTIYF | TRBJ1-3 | TRBV15
CASIPGGSSGYGYTF | TRBJ1-2 | TRBV19
CASSRTGATMQFF | TRBJ2-1 | TRBV27
CASSEGQTIYGYTF | TRBJ1-2 | TRBV6-1
CASSSELSGVNTGELFF | TRBJ2-2 | TRBV5-1
CATSPEGSGNTIYF | TRBJ1-3 | TRBV19
CASSFTARGKSRGYTF | TRBJ1-2 | TRBV28
CASSVGGGTGSPLHF | TRBJ1-6 | TRBV9
CASRPTTGTGFYSPLHF | TRBJ1-6 | TRBV28
CASSLSRTNTGELFF | TRBJ2-2 | TRBV7-3
CASSPSPEVRVHTEAFF | TRBJ1-1 | TRBV18
CASSSLIGTGSNTEAFF | TRBJ1-1 | TRBV11-2
CASSQGPADNYGYTF | TRBJ1-2 | TRBV4-2
CASSPAAGSVEAFF | TRBJ1-1 | TRBV27
CASTRTGTDYGYTF | TRBJ1-2 | TRBV27
CASSGGSYEQYF | TRBJ2-7 | TRBV6-5
CATSREPRGEQYF | TRBJ2-7 | TRBV15
CASSSSTRGSPLHF | TRBJ1-6 | TRBV28
CASTEETTYEQYF | TRBJ2-7 | TRBV10-2
CASSYTGTSGYTGELFF | TRBJ2-2 | TRBV7-2
CATSASRAGELFF | TRBJ2-2 | TRBV24-1
CASSARDRGTDTQYF | TRBJ2-3 | TRBV9
CASSELDREREQYF | TRBJ2-7 | TRBV6-1